Below, 17 T cell receptor beta chains from the same sample are listed, as sequenced in a study of cytomegalovirus exposure and HLA in healthy donors. With 60 Vbeta and 13 Jbeta primers, the PCR was carried out. Clones were read by immunoSEQ multiplex PCR, and TCRdb kept only the in-frame ones, dropping some. The sample consists of about 140,000 clones, around 73% of them appearing once. The sequencing input was PBMCs. These receptor sequences come from a female donor in good health and CMV-seronegative.

The chain recombines TRBV7-9 with TRBJ2-7; D gene uncertain. V was cut by 1 base and J by 3 bases, with 16 bases left in between. There are 16 residues in the CDR3. From germline, CDR1 is SEHNR and CDR2 FQNEAQ (reference sequence). CDR3 residues: CASSLETGLLDYEQYF. CDR3 sequence (DNA): TGTGCCAGCAGCTTAGAGACGGGTCTTCTTGACTACGAGCAGTACTTC. Based on the CDR3 plus reference TRBV7-9 and TRBJ2-7, the full variable domain is DTGVSQNPRHKITKRGQNVTFRCDPISEHNRLYWYRQTLGQGPEFLTYFQNEAQLEKSRLLSDRFSAERPKGSFSTLEIQRTEQGDSAMYLCASSLETGLLDYEQYFGPGTRLTVT.

The chain recombines TRBV11-2 with TRBJ2-7, with TRBD1 as a possible D gene (6 bases). Germline V gene lookup returns CDR1 SGHAT and CDR2 FQNNGV. The CDR3 loop spans 15 amino acids. V was trimmed by 5 bases and J by 3 bases, leaving 17 bases between them. The CDR3 loop is CASSQSAQGSYEQYF. In DNA, the CDR3 is TGTGCCAGCAGCCAGAGCGCTCAGGGGAGCTACGAGCAGTACTTC.

V and J are TRBV28 and TRBJ2-5; 10 bases align to TRBD1. CDR3 length: 15 residues. Germline CDR1 and CDR2: MDHEN and SYDVKM. Trimming cost V 6 bases and J 4 bases; bases outside gene matches: 8. CDR3 coding DNA: TGTGCCAGCAGCCCCGGGACAGGGGACGGAGAGACCCAGTACTTC. The encoded protein is CASSPGTGDGETQYF.

J is TRBJ2-7 and V is TRBV6-6; the match to TRBD1 covers 7 bases. Germline values: CDR1 MNHNY, CDR2 SVGAGI (reference sequence). V was pared by 6 bases and J by 3 bases, with 5 bases of the junction left unmatched. The CDR3 spans 13 residues. The CDR3 here is CASRTTGIYEQYF. DNA for the CDR3: TGTGCCAGCAGGACGACAGGGATCTACGAGCAGTACTTC.

The J gene is TRBJ1-3, the V gene TRBV2; TRBD1 is a possible D gene (5 bases). The ends were cut back, 2 bases at V and 1 base at J, with 15 bases in the middle. CDR3 size: 17 residues. From germline, CDR1 is SNHLY and CDR2 FYNNEI. The DNA of the CDR3 is TGTGCCAGCAGTGAATTTTTGGTGGGGACTTCTGGAAACACCATATATTTT. This encodes CASSEFLVGTSGNTIYF.

This rearrangement joins TRBV27 to TRBJ1-3, with TRBD1 as a possible D gene (6 bases). V shed 5 bases and J shed 3 bases, with 11 bases lying between them. Germline V gene lookup returns CDR1 MNHEY and CDR2 SMNVEV (reference sequence). The CDR3 runs to 14 residues. DNA for the CDR3: TGTGCCAGCAGTATAACAGGGTTTGGAAACACCATATATTTT. This gives the protein CASSITGFGNTIYF.

In this sample, this clone turned up a few times. CDR3 sequence: CASSWEDVGHTEAFF. The CDR3 nucleotides read TGTGCCAGCAGCTGGGAGGACGTGGGGCACACTGAAGCTTTCTTT. The chain is built from TRBV5-6 and TRBJ1-1; tentatively, D is TRBD1 (5 bases). Per germline, CDR1 SGHDT and CDR2 YYEEEE. V dropped 3 bases and J dropped 3 bases, with 15 bases sitting between them. The CDR3 is 15 residues long.

The chain has TRBV29-1 and TRBJ2-3; the match to TRBD1 covers 11 bases. This CDR3 is 15 amino acids long. The V gene's germline CDR1 is SQVTM and CDR2 ANQGSEA. Trimming removed 7 bases from V and 2 bases from J; junction bases left unmatched: 8. The CDR3 DNA sequence: TGCAGCGCCGGACAGGGGGCGCCTAACACAGATACGCAGTATTTT. Protein product: CSAGQGAPNTDTQYF.

The V call is TRBV14, the J call TRBJ1-3, with 10 bases fitting TRBD1. The CDR3 is 15 residues long. V lost 4 bases and J lost 2; bases outside the gene matches: 2. Germline V gene sequence: CDR1 SGHDN, CDR2 FVKESK. The CDR3: CASSLDRGTGNTIYF. In DNA, the CDR3 is TGTGCCAGCAGCCTGGACAGGGGGACTGGAAACACCATATATTTT. The full variable domain, rest sourced from reference TRBV14 and TRBJ1-3, is EAGVTQFPSHSVIEKGQTVTLRCDPISGHDNLYWYRRVMGKEIKFLLHFVKESKQDESGMPNNRFLAERTGGTYSTLKVQPAELEDSGVYFCASSLDRGTGNTIYFGEGSWLTVV.

This clone came up a few times. V gene TRBV28 combines with J gene TRBJ2-1, with D tentatively TRBD1 (6 bases). With 4 bases removed from V and 3 bases from J, the gap between germline ends came to 19 bases. Per the germline V gene, CDR1 is MDHEN and CDR2 is SYDVKM. The CDR3 totals 17 residues. CDR3 sequence (DNA): TGTGCCAGCAGTTCCAATACCGGGACACTAATCTACAATGAGCAGTTCTTC. Translating gives CASSSNTGTLIYNEQFF.

The genes are TRBV2 and TRBJ1-2; 12 bases agree with TRBD1. With 4 bases clipped from V and 6 bases from J, the junction kept 3 bases outside the gene matches. The germline V gene encodes CDR1 SNHLY and CDR2 FYNNEI. CDR3 length: 14 amino acids. CDR3 in amino acids: CASSAGTGGHGYTF. CDR3 DNA sequence: TGTGCCAGCAGTGCCGGGACAGGGGGCCATGGCTACACCTTC.

This clone was seen a few times. The rearrangement joins TRBV6-6 to TRBJ1-3, with TRBD1 matching over 7 bases. Per germline, CDR1 MNHNY and CDR2 SVGAGI (reference sequence). J lost 1 base, V lost 6 bases, and 3 bases had no gene match. This CDR3 has 14 residues. The CDR3 sequence is CASSPTGSGNTIYF. In nucleotides, the CDR3 is TGTGCCAGCAGCCCGACAGGGTCTGGAAACACCATATATTTT.

In its sample, this clone was seen a few times. The chain carries TRBV10-3 and TRBJ2-7; tentatively, D is TRBD2 (5 bases). The V end was cut by 4 bases, the J end by 0 bases, with 10 bases between. The CDR3 runs 14 residues. The germline V gene encodes CDR1 ENHRY and CDR2 SYGVKD. The CDR3 DNA is TGTGCCATCAGTGCACGCACTAGCTCCTACGAGCAGTACTTC. It specifies CAISARTSSYEQYF.

The V gene is TRBV7-9, the J gene TRBJ1-4, with 9 bases matching TRBD1. Germline assignment: CDR1 SEHNR and CDR2 FQNEAQ (reference sequence). The CDR3 sequence is 15 residues long. Trimming removed 6 bases from V and 8 bases from J; junction bases left unmatched: 10. CDR3 nucleotides: TGTGCCAGCAGTTTCACCGGGACAGGGCAAGAAAAACTGTTTTTT. Translated, it gives CASSFTGTGQEKLFF.

The J gene is TRBJ1-1, the V gene TRBV5-1; 7 bases line up with TRBD1. From germline, CDR1 is SGHRS and CDR2 YFSETQ. CDR3 size: 11 residues. Losses at the gene ends were 3 bases for V and 8 bases for J; bases not matched to a gene: 1. The CDR3 sequence: CASSSGQEAFF. CDR3 sequence (DNA): TGCGCCAGCAGCTCGGGACAGGAAGCTTTCTTT.

This clone was recorded once. The chain combines TRBV28 with TRBJ2-5; TRBD2 is a possible D gene (6 bases). This CDR3 contains 12 residues. Germline V CDR1 and CDR2: MDHEN, SYDVKM. V dropped 3 bases and J dropped 4 bases, with 6 bases sitting between them. CDR3 nucleotide sequence: TGTGCCAGCAGTTTCGGGGGAGAGACCCAGTACTTC. Its translation: CASSFGGETQYF.

V is TRBV5-1 and J is TRBJ1-1, with D perhaps matching TRBD1 (6 bases). The CDR3 has 16 amino acids. Germline V gene data show CDR1 as SGHRS and CDR2 as YFSETQ. Trimming shortened V by 0 bases and J by 2 bases, and 14 bases separated the two germline ends. CDR3: CASSLGHVGGNTEAFF. The CDR3 DNA reads as TGCGCCAGCAGCTTGGGACACGTAGGGGGAAACACTGAAGCTTTCTTT. Based on the CDR3 plus reference TRBV5-1 and TRBJ1-1, the full variable domain is KAGVTQTPRYLIKTRGQQVTLSCSPISGHRSVSWYQQTPGQGLQFLFEYFSETQRNKGNFPGRFSGRQFSNSRSEMNVSTLELGDSALYLCASSLGHVGGNTEAFFGQGTRLTVV.